The next 11 T cell receptor beta chains were all read from a single sample in a study of T cell responses to AZD1222 COVID-19 vaccine. Sequenced by immunoSEQ multiplex PCR; TCRdb stores in-frame clones only, minus some. The top ten hold 34% of the sample, which has about 25,000 clones, roughly 84% seen once. The specimen comprised peripheral blood, sampled 28 days after the second AZD1222 dose. These receptors were taken from an adult who received the AZD1222 COVID-19 vaccine.

This rearrangement joins TRBV7-2 to TRBJ2-3, with TRBD1 as a possible D gene (6 bases). Germline V gene data show CDR1 as SGHTA and CDR2 as FQGNSA. The V and J ends lost 6 bases and 2 bases respectively, with 18 bases between them. The CDR3 extends over 16 amino acids. The CDR3 loop reads CASSTGHWSSTDTQYF. CDR3 DNA sequence: TGTGCCAGCAGTACGGGACATTGGTCCTCCACAGATACGCAGTATTTT.

The rearrangement uses TRBV7-2 and TRBJ1-6; D is undetermined. V was cut by 6 bases and J by 6 bases, with 9 bases left in between. The CDR3 runs to 13 residues. The germline V gene has CDR1 SGHTA and CDR2 FQGNSA. DNA for the CDR3: TGTGCCAGCAGTCGGACCCGTAATTCACCCCTCCACTTT. Amino acids: CASSRTRNSPLHF.

This rearrangement joins TRBV28 to TRBJ1-5, with D perhaps matching TRBD1 (6 bases). Trimming pared 6 bases from V and 3 bases from J, leaving 12 bases between. The germline gives CDR1 MDHEN, CDR2 SYDVKM. The CDR3 loop spans 14 amino acids. DNA for the CDR3: TGTGCCAGCAGGATCGGACAGTTCAATCAGCCCCAGCATTTT. The encoded protein is CASRIGQFNQPQHF.

Only one count was recorded for this clone. The V and J genes are TRBV7-3 and TRBJ1-1; D is unresolved. Germline CDR1 SGHTA, CDR2 FQGTGA. The V end was cut by 5 bases, the J end by 2 bases, with 9 bases between. The CDR3 is 13 amino acids. The CDR3 region has the DNA TGTGCCAGCAGCCTTGACGACAACACTGAAGCTTTCTTT. Amino acid sequence: CASSLDDNTEAFF.

The genes are TRBV30 and TRBJ1-5; 7 nucleotides agree with TRBD1. The germline V gene has CDR1 GTSNPN and CDR2 SVGIG (reference sequence). V was pared by 1 base and J by 7 bases, with 4 bases of the junction left unmatched. The CDR3 runs 13 residues. The DNA of the CDR3 is TGTGCCTGGAGTGAGCAGGGGGAACAGCCCCAGCATTTT. This translates into CAWSEQGEQPQHF.

In DNA form, the CDR3 reads TGTGCCAGCAGCGGACAGGGTGGAGAAAAACTGTTTTTT. Translation: CASSGQGGEKLFF. The rearrangement uses TRBV7-9 and TRBJ1-4; TRBD1 matches 8 bases. Looked up from germline, CDR1 is SEHNR and CDR2 is FQNEAQ (reference sequence). The J segment lost 8 bases and the V segment lost 5 bases, leaving 4 bases of the junction unmatched. The CDR3 consists of 13 residues.

V and J are TRBV7-9 and TRBJ2-5; 13 positions match TRBD2. The CDR3 has 17 residues. Germline loops: CDR1 SEHNR, CDR2 FQNEAQ (reference sequence). Trimming at V came to 5 bases and at J to 3 bases, leaving 9 bases not matched to a gene. The CDR3 DNA is TGTGCCAGCAGCGGTTGGACTAGCGGGAGAGGGGAAGAGACCCAGTACTTC. Translation: CASSGWTSGRGEETQYF.

The rearrangement uses TRBV11-1 and TRBJ2-1; the match to TRBD2 covers 7 bases. CDR3 size: 14 residues. V shed 4 bases and J 4 bases; nucleotides not matched to a gene: 4. Germline V gene lookup returns CDR1 SGHAT and CDR2 FQDESV (reference sequence). CDR3 DNA sequence: TGTGCCAGCAGCTCAGGACTAGAGTACAATGAGCAGTTCTTC. Protein product: CASSSGLEYNEQFF.

The rearrangement joins TRBV24-1 to TRBJ2-3; no definite D call. Per the germline V gene, CDR1 is KGHDR and CDR2 is SFDVKD. V dropped 6 bases and J dropped 1 base, with 16 bases sitting between them. The CDR3 is 16 residues long. CDR3 in amino acids: CATSSFIDRGTDTQYF. CDR3 bases: TGTGCCACCAGTTCGTTTATCGATAGGGGCACAGATACGCAGTATTTT.

V usage is TRBV10-3 and J usage is TRBJ1-2; tentatively, D is TRBD1 (5 bases). Trimming pared 0 bases from V and 4 bases from J, leaving 12 bases between. Germline-derived CDR1 and CDR2 are ENHRY and SYGVKD. The CDR3 has 15 residues. CDR3 nucleotides: TGTGCCATCAGTGAGTCGGCCAGGGTCTTCTATGGCTACACCTTC. This sequence encodes CAISESARVFYGYTF.

CDR3 sequence: CASSVSRGNTEAFF. The CDR3 bases are TGTGCCAGCAGTGTCTCACGGGGGAACACTGAAGCTTTCTTT. V gene TRBV2 combines with J gene TRBJ1-1; D is ambiguous. This CDR3 is built from 14 residues. Per the germline V gene, CDR1 is SNHLY and CDR2 is FYNNEI. V was shortened by 4 bases and J by 1 base, with 10 bases between the two germline ends.